A single sample is the source of the 26 T cell receptor beta chains below, sequenced in a study of T cells in Graves' hyperthyroidism and ophthalmopathy. Amplified regions were TCR beta CDR3 sequences from RNA transcripts. HTBI primers were the set used in a first-round RT-PCR of the TCR CDR3. MiXCR, run by TCRdb on the multiplex PCR reads, gives a single entry per CDR3 protein. Among about 360,000 distinct CDR3 sequences listed, 20% to 30% were seen once. The sample consisted of blood. The receptor set was obtained from a man in his fifties with Graves' hyperthyroidism.

This clonotype came up a few times. The V call is TRBV7-9, the J call TRBJ2-5; 9 nucleotides agree with TRBD2. The length of the CDR3 is 15 residues. The germline gives CDR1 SEHNR, CDR2 FQNEAQ (reference sequence). J was trimmed by 4 bases and V by 2 bases; bases with no gene match: 5. CDR3 nucleotides: TGTGCCAGCAGCTTACGGCTAGCGGGAATAGAGACCCAGTACTTC. It yields the protein CASSLRLAGIETQYF.

This chain connects TRBV3-1 to TRBJ2-1; 10 bases map to TRBD2. The V and J ends lost 4 bases and 4 bases, in that order; junction bases with no gene match: 13. The germline V gene encodes CDR1 LGHDT and CDR2 YNNKEL (reference sequence). CDR3 length equals 18 residues. CDR3: CASSPEPFTSGMYNEQFF. In DNA, the CDR3 is TGTGCCAGCAGCCCCGAGCCCTTTACTAGCGGGATGTACAATGAGCAGTTCTTC.

The V and J genes are TRBV11-3 and TRBJ1-6; D not resolved. The V and J ends lost 5 bases and 7 bases respectively, with 9 bases between them. Germline CDR1 is SGHNT and CDR2 is YENEEA. The CDR3 has 13 residues. The CDR3 is CASSPRLNSPLHF. Written as DNA, the CDR3 is TGTGCCAGCAGCCCTCGACTGAATTCACCCCTCCACTTT. The variable domain in full, completed from reference TRBV11-3 and TRBJ1-6, reads EAGVVQSPRYKIIEKKQPVAFWCNPISGHNTLYWYLQNLGQGPELLIRYENEEAVDDSQLPKDRFSAERLKGVDSTLKIQPAELGDSAVYLCASSPRLNSPLHFGNGTRLTVT.

The table lists this clonotype with a few counts. V is TRBV29-1 and J is TRBJ1-1, with 7 bases matching TRBD1. Trimming at V came to 7 bases and at J to 0 bases, leaving 5 bases not matched to a gene. This CDR3 has 13 residues. Germline V lookup: CDR1 SQVTM, CDR2 ANQGSEA. Here the CDR3 DNA reads TGCAGCGGGATGACAGGGATGAACACTGAAGCTTTCTTT. It specifies CSGMTGMNTEAFF.

The chain links TRBV7-2 to TRBJ1-6, with 8 bases aligning to TRBD1. Germline loops: CDR1 SGHTA, CDR2 FQGNSA. CDR3 size: 16 residues. V was clipped by 3 bases and J by 4 bases; unmatched bases: 5. The chain's CDR3 is CASSLVGQEYNSPLHF. The CDR3, as DNA: TGTGCCAGCAGCTTGGTGGGACAGGAATATAATTCACCCCTCCACTTT.

The V call is TRBV30, the J call TRBJ2-2, with D maybe TRBD2 (5 bases). Germline CDR1 and CDR2: GTSNPN and SVGIG (reference sequence). CDR3 length: 13 amino acids. V gave up 3 bases and J gave up 6 bases, with 11 bases separating them. The CDR3 region has the DNA TGTGCCTGGAGGCCGGTGGAGGCCGGGGAGCTGTTTTTT. Protein sequence: CAWRPVEAGELFF. The full variable domain, completed using reference TRBV30 and TRBJ2-2, is SQTIHQWPATLVQPVGSPLSLECTVEGTSNPNLYWYRQAAGRGLQLLFYSVGIGQISSEVPQNLSASRPQDRQFILSSKKLLLSDSGFYLCAWRPVEAGELFFGEGSRLTVL.

The chain links TRBV11-2 to TRBJ2-5; 10 nucleotides agree with TRBD2. The CDR3 totals 17 residues. The V gene's germline CDR1 is SGHAT and CDR2 FQNNGV. The V segment lost 4 bases and the J segment 4 bases; nucleotides outside the gene matches: 12. The CDR3 loop reads CASSSLSLAGVRETQYF. Written as DNA, the CDR3 is TGTGCCAGCAGCTCCTTATCCCTAGCGGGAGTTAGAGAGACCCAGTACTTC.

In its sample, this clonotype was seen a few times. The chain joins TRBV11-3 to TRBJ2-6, with D perhaps assigned TRBD1 or TRBD2 (5 bases each). The V gene's germline CDR1 is SGHNT and CDR2 YENEEA. The CDR3 spans 17 residues. Trimming left V 5 bases short and J 2 bases short, with 16 bases between. The CDR3 loop reads CASSPGTAKPGANVLTF. In nucleotides, the CDR3 is TGTGCCAGCAGCCCCGGGACCGCAAAACCTGGGGCCAACGTCCTGACTTTC. Complete variable domain (other parts from reference TRBV11-3 and TRBJ2-6): EAGVVQSPRYKIIEKKQPVAFWCNPISGHNTLYWYLQNLGQGPELLIRYENEEAVDDSQLPKDRFSAERLKGVDSTLKIQPAELGDSAVYLCASSPGTAKPGANVLTFGAGSRLTVL.

The V and J genes are TRBV7-7 and TRBJ2-5; 7 nucleotides line up with TRBD1. V lost 5 bases to trimming and J lost 7 bases; unmatched junction nucleotides: 16. Germline assignment: CDR1 SSHAT and CDR2 FNYEAQ (reference sequence). The CDR3 spans 16 residues. The CDR3 coding sequence is TGTGCCAGCAGCCCCCCGACAGGGTCTATAGGTATGACCCAGTACTTC. This gives the protein CASSPPTGSIGMTQYF.

This clonotype was seen many times. The chain couples TRBV12-3 or TRBV12-4 to TRBJ2-3; 9 bases are shared with TRBD1. Trimming at V came to 5 bases and at J to 4 bases, leaving 10 bases not matched to a gene. The CDR3 runs 16 residues. The CDR3 protein is CASSPGTDRGSDTQYF. In nucleotides, the CDR3 is TGTGCCAGCAGTCCCGGGACGGACAGGGGCTCAGATACGCAGTATTTT.

This clonotype showed up just a few times. The chain couples TRBV11-3 to TRBJ2-3; D unresolved. CDR1 and CDR2 from the germline V gene are SGHNT and YENEEA. The V end was cut by 5 bases, the J end by 4 bases, with 16 bases between. The CDR3 length is 15 residues. For the CDR3, the DNA is TGTGCCAGCAGCCCAGTCCTCGGGCAATCAGATACGCAGTATTTT. Translating it yields CASSPVLGQSDTQYF.

This clonotype has a handful of counts. The chain couples TRBV28 to TRBJ2-3, with D possibly being TRBD1 or TRBD2 (6 bases each). Germline CDR1 reads MDHEN; CDR2 reads SYDVKM. V was pared by 3 bases and J by 2 bases, with 9 bases between. This CDR3 contains 14 residues. This CDR3 is CASSFPGATDTQYF. The CDR3 DNA sequence: TGTGCCAGCAGTTTTCCGGGGGCCACAGATACGCAGTATTTT.

Only a few counts were recorded for this clonotype. The chain is built from TRBV20-1 and TRBJ2-1, with 10 bases aligning to TRBD2. The V gene end was trimmed by 3 bases and the J gene end by 4 bases; junction bases not matched to a gene: 3. There are 14 residues in the CDR3. Germline values: CDR1 DFQATT, CDR2 SNEGSKA (reference sequence). The CDR3 reads CSASWTSGYNEQFF. As DNA, the CDR3 is TGCAGTGCTAGTTGGACTAGCGGTTACAATGAGCAGTTCTTC.

J is TRBJ2-2 and V is TRBV2; 10 nucleotides agree with TRBD1. Germline-derived CDR1 and CDR2 are SNHLY and FYNNEI. The V segment lost 9 bases and the J segment 2 bases; nucleotides outside the gene matches: 6. The CDR3 is made up of 15 amino acids. The CDR3 DNA reads as TGTGCCAGTCCCGGGACAGGGGCTAACACCGGGGAGCTGTTTTTT. As protein: CASPGTGANTGELFF.

This chain joins TRBV18 and TRBJ2-1; no firm D call. The CDR3 contains 15 residues. Trimming removed 1 base from V and 0 bases from J, with 7 bases in between. The germline V gene encodes CDR1 KGHSH and CDR2 LQKENI. In DNA, the CDR3 is TGTGCCAGCTCACCACTCCTCAGCTCCTACAATGAGCAGTTCTTC. Encoded protein: CASSPLLSSYNEQFF. Drawing the rest from reference TRBV18 and TRBJ2-1, the complete variable domain is NAGVMQNPRHLVRRRGQEARLRCSPMKGHSHVYWYRQLPEEGLKFMVYLQKENIIDESGMPKERFSAEFPKEGPSILRIQQVVRGDSAAYFCASSPLLSSYNEQFFGPGTRLTVL.

This clonotype showed up just a few times. J is TRBJ2-3 and V is TRBV28; D is possibly TRBD1 (6 bases). The length of the CDR3 is 16 residues. The germline V and J ends were trimmed by 3 bases and 3 bases, with 16 bases remaining between them. CDR1 is MDHEN, CDR2 SYDVKM, per germline. This chain's CDR3 is CASSFSSRGETDTQYF. The CDR3 DNA is TGTGCCAGCAGTTTCAGTAGCAGGGGCGAGACAGATACGCAGTATTTT.

In its sample, this clonotype was seen many times. The chain is built from TRBV12-5 and TRBJ2-1; TRBD2 is a possible D gene (6 bases). Germline V CDR1 and CDR2: LGHNT, FRNRAP. The CDR3 covers 15 residues. V was pared by 0 bases and J by 6 bases, with 12 bases between. CDR3 nucleotides: TGTGCTAGTGGTTTGGTACTCGGGGGACCCAATGAGCAGTTCTTC. Residues: CASGLVLGGPNEQFF.

This clonotype was recorded a few times. CDR3 nucleotides: TGTGCCAGCAGCCTCAGGACTAGCGGGACCCTCCGCAATGAGCAGTTCTTC. Its translation: CASSLRTSGTLRNEQFF. The chain couples TRBV6-1 to TRBJ2-1; TRBD2 agrees at 12 bases. Germline V gene lookup returns CDR1 MNHNS and CDR2 SASEGT. V lost 6 bases to trimming and J lost 6 bases; unmatched junction nucleotides: 12. The CDR3 is made up of 17 amino acids.

This clonotype turned up a few times. The chain combines TRBV12-3 or TRBV12-4 with TRBJ2-1; 9 bases fit TRBD2. J gave up 5 bases and V 3 bases, and 5 bases lay outside the gene matches. The CDR3 runs 15 residues. CDR3 region: CASSLLAGHNNEQFF. In DNA, the CDR3 is TGTGCCAGCAGTTTGCTAGCGGGACATAACAATGAGCAGTTCTTC.

The J gene is TRBJ2-1, the V gene TRBV10-3, with a tentative D call TRBD2 (5 bases). The length of the CDR3 is 15 residues. Germline V gives CDR1 ENHRY, CDR2 SYGVKD. V was cut by 10 bases and J by 2 bases, with 18 bases left in between. The CDR3 protein is CATGVDRGTYNEQFF. The CDR3, as DNA: TGTGCCACCGGGGTGGACCGCGGTACCTACAATGAGCAGTTCTTC.

This clonotype was seen only a few times. The V gene is TRBV3-1, the J gene TRBJ2-7, with D perhaps matching TRBD2 (5 bases). The CDR3 runs to 14 residues. The V and J ends lost 4 bases and 2 bases respectively, with 12 bases between them. CDR1 LGHDT and CDR2 YNNKEL come from the germline V gene (reference sequence). CDR3 bases: TGTGCCAGCAGCCCTACCGGGAAACCCTACGAGCAGTACTTC. Translation gives CASSPTGKPYEQYF.

The V call is TRBV3-1, the J call TRBJ2-2, with TRBD2 matching 12 bases. Unmatched junction bases numbered 5, after V lost 1 base and J lost 5 bases. The CDR3 is 17 residues long. Germline CDR1 is LGHDT and CDR2 is YNNKEL (reference sequence). CDR3 in DNA: TGTGCCAGCAGCCAAGTCCCCGGACTAGCGGGAACCGGGGAGCTGTTTTTT. Protein: CASSQVPGLAGTGELFF.

This clonotype was observed a few times. Compared with germline, one end of the junction differs, possibly owing to a read error. This chain's CDR3 is CASSDGINEQFF. CDR3 DNA: TGCGCCAGCAGTGACGGGATCAATGAGCAGTTCTTC. The chain joins TRBV3-1 to TRBJ2-1, with TRBD2 as a possible D gene (5 bases). The CDR3 runs 12 residues. Germline lookup yields CDR1 LGHDT and CDR2 YNNKEL (reference sequence).

At least ten counts were recorded for this clonotype. V is TRBV5-1 and J is TRBJ2-1, with unresolved D. Germline V gene data show CDR1 as SGHRS and CDR2 as YFSETQ. This CDR3 has 14 amino acids. Trimming shortened V by 0 bases and J by 9 bases, and 13 bases separated the two germline ends. The CDR3 spells CASSLANPLLEQFF. The DNA of the CDR3 is TGCGCCAGCAGCTTGGCCAACCCACTCCTTGAGCAGTTCTTC.

The rearrangement joins TRBV30 to TRBJ1-1; no definite D call. The germline V gene encodes CDR1 GTSNPN and CDR2 SVGIG (reference sequence). The V gene lost 3 bases and the J gene lost 1 base, with 15 bases spanning the gap. CDR3 length equals 15 residues. CDR3 nucleotides: TGTGCCTGGAGGGATCCCCGGGGAGCGAACACTGAAGCTTTCTTT. Amino acids: CAWRDPRGANTEAFF.

This clonotype turned up a few times. This rearrangement joins TRBV7-9 to TRBJ2-7, with D possibly TRBD2 on 5 matching bases. V dropped 5 bases and J dropped 3 bases, with 20 bases sitting between them. Looked up from germline, CDR1 is SEHNR and CDR2 is FQNEAQ (reference sequence). The length of the CDR3 is 16 residues. CDR3 nucleotides: TGTGCCAGCAGCCCCCAGGACCTATCCGGGGTCTACGAGCAGTACTTC. Translation gives CASSPQDLSGVYEQYF.